This TCR beta chain originates from a study of shared clonotypes between healthy human individuals. This CDR3 spans 14 amino acids. The germline CDR1 and CDR2 sequences are SGHNT and YYREEE (reference sequence). Deletions cut 0 bases from V and 5 bases from J, with 11 bases between. Assay used: immunoSEQ multiplex PCR; TCRdb lists only in-frame clones, some missing. The sample includes more than 1.2 million clones, around 98.5% seen only once; the top ten take approximately 0.4%. The rearrangement uses TRBV5-4 and TRBJ2-5; D gene ambiguous. The sample consisted of naive CD4+ T cells sorted from blood. Regarding subset: CD45RA+ positively selected. The sequence was collected from a man aged 25 to 40 in good health. DNA for the CDR3: TGTGCCAGCAGCTTGGATTCGGGTCGGGAGACCCAGTACTTC. Residues: CASSLDSGRETQYF.